A selection of T cell receptor beta chains follows, all from one sample in a study of STAT5B mutations in CD4+ large granular lymphocyte leukemia. The data were produced by immunoSEQ multiplex PCR, yet TCRdb's version contains in-frame clones alone and is incomplete. This repertoire shows roughly 30,000 clones, just under 85% found once; its top ten account for roughly 4.4%. The sequenced sample was CD4+ T cells from blood buffy coats. The receptor set was obtained from a human donor in good health. Both conserved end residues are part of each CDR3. D genes are given only for firm matches. The size field is filled for only some rows; it gives once, few, many or a size class.

d_call,v_call,clone_size,j_call,cdr3_aa,cdr3_nt
TRBD1,TRBV10-3,NA,TRBJ2-1,CATSTGDRFGEQFF,TGTGCCACCTCAACGGGGGACAGGTTTGGTGAGCAGTTCTTC
TRBD2,TRBV7-8,few,TRBJ2-7,CASSRTSGSYEQYF,TGTGCCAGCAGCCGGACTAGCGGCTCTTACGAGCAGTACTTC
NA,TRBV2,NA,TRBJ1-4,CASSGRANEKLFF,TGTGCCAGCTCGGGGCGGGCTAATGAAAAACTGTTTTTT
NA,TRBV6-6,NA,TRBJ2-1,CASSYSGAVGGNEQFF,TGTGCCAGCAGTTACTCGGGGGCAGTTGGGGGCAATGAGCAGTTCTTC
TRBD1,TRBV7-2,NA,TRBJ2-6,CASSVGLGTASSGANVLTF,TGTGCCAGCAGCGTTGGGTTGGGGACAGCCTCCTCTGGGGCCAACGTCCTGACTTTC
NA,TRBV10-3,NA,TRBJ2-7,CAVRRGRYEQYF,TGTGCCGTTCGCCGAGGCCGCTACGAGCAGTACTTC
NA,TRBV2,NA,TRBJ1-6,CASSAGGGTGNSPLHF,TGTGCCAGCAGTGCTGGGGGAGGGACGGGAAATTCACCCCTCCACTTT
NA,TRBV7-2,NA,TRBJ1-3,CASSQGYRPRTERTIYF,TGTGCCAGCAGCCAAGGGTACAGGCCACGAACTGAACGAACCATATATTTT
NA,TRBV6-6,NA,TRBJ2-1,CASGAMSYEQFF,TGTGCCAGCGGGGCTATGTCCTATGAGCAGTTCTTC
TRBD1,TRBV30,few,TRBJ1-1,CASQGQYTEAFF,TGTGCCTCACAGGGGCAATACACTGAAGCTTTCTTT
TRBD1,TRBV4-2,few,TRBJ2-7,CASSQEGDRGPKQYF,TGTGCCAGCAGCCAAGAAGGCGACAGGGGTCCCAAGCAGTACTTC
TRBD1,TRBV6-1,NA,TRBJ2-1,CASSEQGNEQFF,TGTGCCAGCAGCGAACAGGGGAATGAGCAGTTCTTC
TRBD2,TRBV5-1,NA,TRBJ2-1,CASSLASGILGNEQFF,TGCGCCAGCAGCTTGGCTAGCGGGATACTTGGCAATGAGCAGTTCTTC
NA,TRBV9,NA,TRBJ1-3,CASSVARGRNTIYF,TGTGCCAGCAGCGTAGCAAGGGGACGCAACACCATATATTTT
TRBD2,TRBV19,NA,TRBJ2-7,CASSHPPSGTYEQYF,TGTGCCAGTAGCCATCCCCCTAGCGGAACCTACGAGCAGTACTTC
NA,TRBV27,few,TRBJ1-2,CASSFRGAGYTF,TGTGCCAGCAGTTTTCGAGGGGCCGGCTACACCTTC
TRBD1,TRBV28,once,TRBJ1-5,CASSLPGTGGLVQPQHF,TGTGCCAGCAGTTTACCCGGGACAGGGGGATTGGTTCAGCCCCAGCATTTT
NA,TRBV19,NA,TRBJ1-2,CASRRDRRYGYTF,TGTGCCAGCCGGCGTGACAGGAGATATGGCTACACCTTC
TRBD2,TRBV7-2,NA,TRBJ2-7,CASSLWSSGYEQYF,TGTGCCAGCAGCTTATGGTCTAGCGGCTACGAGCAGTACTTC
NA,TRBV19,NA,TRBJ2-3,CASNVGHTDTQYF,TGTGCCAGTAATGTCGGGCACACAGATACGCAGTATTTT
NA,TRBV11-2,NA,TRBJ2-4,CASSSRNRRNIQYF,TGTGCCAGCAGCTCCCGGAACAGACGAAACATTCAGTACTTC
TRBD1,TRBV7-8,NA,TRBJ1-3,CASTQRGDRASGNTIYF,TGTGCCAGCACCCAGAGGGGGGACAGGGCTTCTGGAAACACCATATATTTT
NA,TRBV7-3,NA,TRBJ2-7,CASSPGGRDYEQYF,TGTGCCAGCAGCCCCGGGGGGCGTGACTACGAGCAGTACTTC
TRBD2,TRBV5-1,NA,TRBJ2-5,CASSGGLAGETQYF,TGCGCCAGCAGCGGGGGACTAGCCGGAGAGACCCAGTACTTC
NA,TRBV19,NA,TRBJ2-2,CASSMKGETGELFF,TGTGCCAGTAGTATGAAAGGGGAGACCGGGGAGCTGTTTTTT
TRBD1,TRBV5-4,few,TRBJ2-5,CASSRQGAVETQYF,TGTGCCAGCAGCCGACAGGGAGCGGTAGAGACCCAGTACTTC
TRBD2,TRBV28,NA,TRBJ2-7,CASSSGLAGGPYEQYF,TGTGCCAGCAGTTCGGGACTAGCGGGAGGGCCCTACGAGCAGTACTTC
NA,TRBV6-6,NA,TRBJ1-4,CASQRGIGEKLFF,TGTGCCAGCCAGAGGGGGATAGGTGAAAAACTGTTTTTT
NA,TRBV18,few,TRBJ2-1,CASSPGGGSFGEQFF,TGTGCCAGCTCACCAGGGGGCGGGAGTTTTGGTGAGCAGTTCTTC
TRBD2,TRBV4-3,once,TRBJ2-3,CASSPLAGSITDTQYF,TGCGCCAGCAGCCCCCTAGCGGGAAGTATCACAGATACGCAGTATTTT
NA,TRBV5-1,NA,TRBJ2-5,CASSTQETQYF,TGCGCCAGCAGCACACAAGAGACCCAGTACTTC
TRBD2,TRBV10-3,NA,TRBJ2-7,CAISGRLAGGNEQYF,TGTGCCATCAGTGGAAGACTAGCGGGAGGTAACGAGCAGTACTTC
NA,TRBV18,NA,TRBJ2-2,CASSPTAGANTGELFF,TGTGCCAGCTCACCAACTGCGGGCGCGAACACCGGGGAGCTGTTTTTT
TRBD1,TRBV19,NA,TRBJ2-5,CASSSPYWGQKETQYF,TGTGCCAGTAGTTCCCCATATTGGGGACAGAAAGAGACCCAGTACTTC
TRBD2,TRBV11-2,NA,TRBJ2-7,CASSLASGRAKNVYEQYF,TGTGCCAGCAGCTTAGCCAGCGGGAGGGCCAAAAACGTCTACGAGCAGTACTTC
NA,TRBV2,NA,TRBJ2-1,CASSAEVYNEQFF,TGTGCCAGCAGTGCGGAGGTGTATAATGAGCAGTTCTTC
NA,TRBV5-6,once,TRBJ1-3,CASSFRRRSGNTIYF,TGTGCCAGCAGCTTCAGGAGACGCTCTGGAAACACCATATATTTT
NA,TRBV19,NA,TRBJ1-5,CASSSHWNQPQHF,TGTGCCAGTAGTAGCCACTGGAATCAGCCCCAGCATTTT
NA,TRBV28,NA,TRBJ2-7,CASSTGSGEQYF,TGTGCCAGCAGCACCGGGAGTGGCGAGCAGTACTTC
TRBD2,TRBV2,NA,TRBJ2-7,CASSWTSGDTYEQYF,TGTGCCAGCAGTTGGACTAGCGGGGACACCTACGAGCAGTACTTC
NA,TRBV7-2,NA,TRBJ1-2,CASSLATRPAQKSYTF,TGTGCCAGCAGCTTAGCTACCAGGCCAGCGCAGAAAAGCTACACCTTC
NA,TRBV4-1,NA,TRBJ2-1,CASSQDPPASSYNEQFF,TGCGCCAGCAGCCAAGATCCGCCAGCTTCCTCCTACAATGAGCAGTTCTTC
NA,TRBV29-1,once,TRBJ2-3,CSVLGAGRTDTQYF,TGCAGCGTATTAGGGGCGGGACGCACAGATACGCAGTATTTT
TRBD2,TRBV10-3,NA,TRBJ2-1,CAISEAGTRSYNEQFF,TGTGCCATCAGTGAAGCGGGAACCCGCTCCTACAATGAGCAGTTCTTC
TRBD2,TRBV6-5,NA,TRBJ2-3,CASSRTSGREDTQYF,TGTGCCAGCAGTCGGACTAGCGGGAGGGAGGATACGCAGTATTTT
NA,TRBV10-2,NA,TRBJ1-2,CASRNPSGYGYTF,TGCGCCAGCAGAAACCCCTCTGGGTATGGCTACACCTTC
TRBD1,TRBV5-4,NA,TRBJ2-7,CASRKQGSDEQYF,TGTGCCAGCAGAAAACAGGGGTCCGACGAGCAGTACTTC
NA,TRBV7-8,once,TRBJ2-2,CASSFTTITGELFF,TGTGCCAGCAGCTTCACTACGATCACCGGGGAGCTGTTTTTT
TRBD1,TRBV28,once,TRBJ2-7,CASSLSTSPTDRGLEQYF,TGTGCCAGCAGTTTATCTACATCCCCCACGGACAGGGGACTCGAGCAGTACTTC
NA,TRBV29-1,few,TRBJ1-1,CSVEDLGNTEAFF,TGCAGCGTTGAAGATCTGGGGAACACTGAAGCTTTCTTT
NA,TRBV5-4,NA,TRBJ1-4,CASSFSRSGAGDEKLFF,TGTGCCAGCAGCTTCTCGAGATCAGGGGCGGGTGATGAAAAACTGTTTTTT
NA,TRBV30,NA,TRBJ2-7,CAWSISYEQYF,TGTGCCTGGAGTATAAGCTACGAGCAGTACTTC
NA,TRBV28,few,TRBJ1-1,CASSPAVAPEAFF,TGTGCCAGCAGTCCTGCAGTGGCCCCCGAAGCTTTCTTT
TRBD2,TRBV7-7,NA,TRBJ2-3,CASSQGTSGDTDTQYF,TGTGCCAGCAGCCAAGGGACTAGCGGGGACACAGATACGCAGTATTTT
TRBD2,TRBV5-1,once,TRBJ2-2,CASKGLISDGELFF,TGCGCCAGCAAGGGACTAATATCGGACGGGGAGCTGTTTTTT